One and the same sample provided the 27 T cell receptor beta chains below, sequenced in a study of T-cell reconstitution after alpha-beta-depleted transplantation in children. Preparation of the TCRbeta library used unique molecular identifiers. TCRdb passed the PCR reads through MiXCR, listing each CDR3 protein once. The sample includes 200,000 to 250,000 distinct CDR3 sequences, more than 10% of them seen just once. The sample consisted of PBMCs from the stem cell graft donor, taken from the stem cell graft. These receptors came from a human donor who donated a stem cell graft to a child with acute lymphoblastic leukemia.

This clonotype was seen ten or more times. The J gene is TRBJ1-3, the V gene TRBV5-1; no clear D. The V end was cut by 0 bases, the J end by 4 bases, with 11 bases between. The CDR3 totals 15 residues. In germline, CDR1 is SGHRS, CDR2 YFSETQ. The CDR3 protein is CASSLASTAGNTIYF. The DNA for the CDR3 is TGCGCCAGCAGCTTGGCCTCGACGGCCGGAAACACCATATATTTT.

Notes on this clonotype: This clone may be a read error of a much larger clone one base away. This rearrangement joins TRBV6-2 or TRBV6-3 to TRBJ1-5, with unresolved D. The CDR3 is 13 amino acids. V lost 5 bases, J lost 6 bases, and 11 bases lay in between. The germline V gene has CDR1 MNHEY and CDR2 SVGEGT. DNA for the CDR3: TGTGCCAGCAGTCACCGGTGGAGTCAGCCCCAGCATTTT. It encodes CASSHRWSQPQHF.

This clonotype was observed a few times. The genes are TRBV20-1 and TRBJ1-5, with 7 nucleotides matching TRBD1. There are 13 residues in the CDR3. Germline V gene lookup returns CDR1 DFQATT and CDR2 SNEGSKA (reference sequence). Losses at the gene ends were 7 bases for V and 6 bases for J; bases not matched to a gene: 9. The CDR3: CSVQTGNGQPQHF. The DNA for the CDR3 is TGCAGTGTTCAGACAGGGAACGGTCAGCCCCAGCATTTT.

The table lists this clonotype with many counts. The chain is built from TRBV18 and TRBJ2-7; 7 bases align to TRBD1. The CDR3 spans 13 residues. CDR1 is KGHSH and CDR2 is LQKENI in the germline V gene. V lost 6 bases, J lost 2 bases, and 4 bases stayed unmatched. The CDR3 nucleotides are TGTGCCAGCTCGCAGACAGGGCCCTACGAGCAGTACTTC. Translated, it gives CASSQTGPYEQYF.

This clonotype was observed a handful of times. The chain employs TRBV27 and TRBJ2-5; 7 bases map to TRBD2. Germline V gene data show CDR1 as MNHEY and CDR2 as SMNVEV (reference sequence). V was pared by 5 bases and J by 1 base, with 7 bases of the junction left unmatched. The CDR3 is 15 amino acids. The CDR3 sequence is CASSPNSGSQETQYF. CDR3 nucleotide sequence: TGTGCCAGCAGTCCAAATAGCGGGTCCCAAGAGACCCAGTACTTC.

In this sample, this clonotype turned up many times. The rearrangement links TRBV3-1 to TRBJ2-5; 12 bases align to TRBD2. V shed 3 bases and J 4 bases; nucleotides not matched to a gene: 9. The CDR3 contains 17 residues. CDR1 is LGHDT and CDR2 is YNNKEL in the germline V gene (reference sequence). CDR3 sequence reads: CASSHLTLGLAGETQYF. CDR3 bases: TGTGCCAGCAGCCATCTCACTTTGGGACTAGCGGGAGAGACCCAGTACTTC.

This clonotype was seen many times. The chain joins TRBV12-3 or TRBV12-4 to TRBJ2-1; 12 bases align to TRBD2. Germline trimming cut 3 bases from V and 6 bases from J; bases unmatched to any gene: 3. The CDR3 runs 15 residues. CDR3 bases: TGTGCCAGCAGTTTCCCTAGCGGGGGGGTCAATGAGCAGTTCTTC. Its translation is CASSFPSGGVNEQFF.

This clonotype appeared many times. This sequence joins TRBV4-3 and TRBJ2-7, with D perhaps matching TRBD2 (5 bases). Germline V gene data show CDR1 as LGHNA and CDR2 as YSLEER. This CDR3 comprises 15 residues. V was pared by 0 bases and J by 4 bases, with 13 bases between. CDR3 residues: CASSQESGFLYEQYF. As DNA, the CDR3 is TGCGCCAGCAGCCAAGAGTCGGGATTCCTTTACGAGCAGTACTTC.

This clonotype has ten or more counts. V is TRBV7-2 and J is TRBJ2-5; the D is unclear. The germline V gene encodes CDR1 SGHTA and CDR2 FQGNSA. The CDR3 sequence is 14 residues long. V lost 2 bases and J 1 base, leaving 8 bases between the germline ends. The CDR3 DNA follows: TGTGCCAGCAGCTTATTTTTCAGCCAAGAGACCCAGTACTTC. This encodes CASSLFFSQETQYF.

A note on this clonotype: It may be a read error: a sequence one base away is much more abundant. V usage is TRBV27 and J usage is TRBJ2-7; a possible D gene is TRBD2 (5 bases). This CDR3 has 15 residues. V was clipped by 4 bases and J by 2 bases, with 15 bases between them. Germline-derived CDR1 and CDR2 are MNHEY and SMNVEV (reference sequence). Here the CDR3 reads CASSYLWAGTYEQYF. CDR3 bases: TGTGCCAGCAGTTACTTGTGGGCGGGTACCTACGAGCAGTACTTC.

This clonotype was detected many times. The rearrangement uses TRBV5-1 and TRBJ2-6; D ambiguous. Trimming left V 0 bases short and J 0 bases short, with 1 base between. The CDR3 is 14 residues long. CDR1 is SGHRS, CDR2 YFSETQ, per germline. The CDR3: CASSLDSGANVLTF. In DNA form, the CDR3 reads TGCGCCAGCAGCTTGGACTCTGGGGCCAACGTCCTGACTTTC.

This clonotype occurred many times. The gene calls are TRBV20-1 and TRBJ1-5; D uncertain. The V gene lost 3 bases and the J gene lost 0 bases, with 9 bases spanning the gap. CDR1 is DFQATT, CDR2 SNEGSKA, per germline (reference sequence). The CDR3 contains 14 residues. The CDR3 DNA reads TGCAGTGCTAGCCTTTCCAATAGCAATCAGCCCCAGCATTTT. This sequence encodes CSASLSNSNQPQHF.

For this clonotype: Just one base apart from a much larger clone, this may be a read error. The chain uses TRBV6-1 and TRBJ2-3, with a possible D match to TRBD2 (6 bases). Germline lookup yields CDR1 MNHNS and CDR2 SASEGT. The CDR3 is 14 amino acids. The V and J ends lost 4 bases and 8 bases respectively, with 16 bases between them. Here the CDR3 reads CASSVAVETGTQYF. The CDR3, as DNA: TGTGCCAGCAGTGTAGCGGTGGAGACGGGTACGCAGTATTTT.

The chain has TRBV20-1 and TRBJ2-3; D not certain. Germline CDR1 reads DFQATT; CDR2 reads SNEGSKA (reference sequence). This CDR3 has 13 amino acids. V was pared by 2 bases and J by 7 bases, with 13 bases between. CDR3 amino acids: CSARIPPLNTQYF. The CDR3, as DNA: TGCAGTGCTAGAATCCCCCCACTTAATACGCAGTATTTT.

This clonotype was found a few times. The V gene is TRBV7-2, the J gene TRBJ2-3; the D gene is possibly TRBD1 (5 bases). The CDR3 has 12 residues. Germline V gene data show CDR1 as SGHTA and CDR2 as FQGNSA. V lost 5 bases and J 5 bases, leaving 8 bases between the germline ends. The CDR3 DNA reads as TGTGCCAGCAGCCGACAGATAGATACGCAGTATTTT. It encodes CASSRQIDTQYF.

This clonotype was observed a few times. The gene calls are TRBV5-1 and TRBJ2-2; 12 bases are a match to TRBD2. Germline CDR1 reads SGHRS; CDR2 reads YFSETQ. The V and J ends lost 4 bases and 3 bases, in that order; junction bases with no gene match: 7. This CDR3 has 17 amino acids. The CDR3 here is CASSNRLAGAHTGELFF. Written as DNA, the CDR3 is TGCGCCAGCAGCAACAGACTAGCGGGAGCGCACACCGGGGAGCTGTTTTTT.

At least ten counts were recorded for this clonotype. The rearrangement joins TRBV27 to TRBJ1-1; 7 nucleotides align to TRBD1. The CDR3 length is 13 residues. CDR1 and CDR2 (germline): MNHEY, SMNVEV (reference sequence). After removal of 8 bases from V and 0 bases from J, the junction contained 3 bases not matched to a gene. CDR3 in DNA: TGTGCCAGCGCGGGACAGCTGAACACTGAAGCTTTCTTT. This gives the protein CASAGQLNTEAFF.

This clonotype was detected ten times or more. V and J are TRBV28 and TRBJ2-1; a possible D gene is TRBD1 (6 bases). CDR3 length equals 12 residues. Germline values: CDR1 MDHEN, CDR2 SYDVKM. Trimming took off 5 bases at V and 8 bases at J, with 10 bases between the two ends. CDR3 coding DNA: TGTGCCAGCAGTGAACAGGGTGATGAGCAGTTCTTC. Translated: CASSEQGDEQFF.

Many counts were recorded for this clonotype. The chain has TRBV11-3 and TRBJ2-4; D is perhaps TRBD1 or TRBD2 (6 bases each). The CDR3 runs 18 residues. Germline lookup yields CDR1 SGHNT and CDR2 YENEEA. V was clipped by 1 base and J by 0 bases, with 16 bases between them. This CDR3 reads CASSLVFTGALAKNIQYF. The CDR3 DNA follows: TGTGCCAGCAGCTTAGTTTTTACGGGGGCGTTAGCCAAAAACATTCAGTACTTC.

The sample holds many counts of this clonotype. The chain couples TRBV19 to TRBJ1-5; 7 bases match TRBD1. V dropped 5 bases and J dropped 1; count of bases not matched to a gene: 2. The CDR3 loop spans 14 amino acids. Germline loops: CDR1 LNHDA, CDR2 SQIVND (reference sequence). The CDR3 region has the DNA TGTGCCAGTAGTGGGGGACAGAGCAATCAGCCCCAGCATTTT. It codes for CASSGGQSNQPQHF.

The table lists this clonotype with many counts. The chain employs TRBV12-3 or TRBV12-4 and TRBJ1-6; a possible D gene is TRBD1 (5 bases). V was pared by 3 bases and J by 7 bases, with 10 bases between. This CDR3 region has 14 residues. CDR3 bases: TGTGCCAGCAGTTTCCGGGGGAGGAATTCACCCCTCCACTTT. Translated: CASSFRGRNSPLHF.

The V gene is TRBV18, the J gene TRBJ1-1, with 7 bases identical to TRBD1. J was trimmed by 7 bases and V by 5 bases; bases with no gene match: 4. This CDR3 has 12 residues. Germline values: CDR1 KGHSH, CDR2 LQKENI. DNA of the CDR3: TGTGCCAGCTCATCAAGGGACAGTGAAGCTTTCTTT. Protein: CASSSRDSEAFF.

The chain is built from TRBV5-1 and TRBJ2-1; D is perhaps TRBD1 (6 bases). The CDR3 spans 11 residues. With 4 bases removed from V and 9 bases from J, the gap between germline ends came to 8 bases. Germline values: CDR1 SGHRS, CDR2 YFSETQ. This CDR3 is CASSKDSEQFF. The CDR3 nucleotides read TGCGCCAGCAGCAAGGACAGTGAGCAGTTCTTC.

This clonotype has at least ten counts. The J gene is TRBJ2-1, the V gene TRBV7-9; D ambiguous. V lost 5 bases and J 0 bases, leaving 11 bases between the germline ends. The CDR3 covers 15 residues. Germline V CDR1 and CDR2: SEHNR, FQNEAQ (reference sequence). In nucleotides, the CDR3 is TGTGCCAGCAGCCGCAGCGAGAGCTCCTACAATGAGCAGTTCTTC. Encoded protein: CASSRSESSYNEQFF.

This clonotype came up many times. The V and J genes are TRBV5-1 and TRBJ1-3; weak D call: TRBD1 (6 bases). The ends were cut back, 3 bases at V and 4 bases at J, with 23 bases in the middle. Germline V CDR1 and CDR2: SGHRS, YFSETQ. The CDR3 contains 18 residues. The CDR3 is CASSSTGFLTSSGNTIYF. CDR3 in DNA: TGCGCCAGCAGCTCGACAGGATTTCTTACCTCATCGGGAAACACCATATATTTT.

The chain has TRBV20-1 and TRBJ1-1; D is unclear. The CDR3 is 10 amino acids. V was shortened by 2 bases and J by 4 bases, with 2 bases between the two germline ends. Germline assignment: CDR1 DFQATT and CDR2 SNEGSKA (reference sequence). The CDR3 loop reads CSARSTEAFF. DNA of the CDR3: TGCAGTGCTAGAAGCACTGAAGCTTTCTTT.

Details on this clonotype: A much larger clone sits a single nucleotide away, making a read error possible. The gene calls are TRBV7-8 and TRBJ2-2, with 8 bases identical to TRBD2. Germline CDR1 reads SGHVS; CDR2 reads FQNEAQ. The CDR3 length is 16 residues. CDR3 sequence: CASSRLSGVNTVELFF. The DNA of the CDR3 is TGTGCCAGCAGCCGACTTAGCGGGGTGAACACCGTGGAGCTGTTTTTT. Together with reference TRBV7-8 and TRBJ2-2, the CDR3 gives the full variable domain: GAGVSQSPRYKVAKRGQDVALRCDPISGHVSLFWYQQALGQGPEFLTYFQNEAQLDKSGLPSDRFFAERPEGSVSTLKIQRTQQEDSAVYLCASSRLSGVNTVELFFGEGSRLTVL.